Reported below is one T cell receptor beta chain. Its specificity is not known. PCR was performed using 60 Vbeta and 13 Jbeta primers. Profiling relied on immunoSEQ multiplex PCR, and the TCRdb table lists in-frame clones only, not all of them. The sample shows over 100,000 clones, roughly 69% of them seen only once. The data were taken from a study of cytomegalovirus exposure and HLA in healthy donors. General study findings and limits: Based on reports, TCR beta sequences accurately predicted HLA-A and HLA-B alleles for most subjects. Excluded: some indistinguishable V segments such as TRBV6-2 and TRBV6-3. An analysis that came later showed most CMV-associated TCR beta chains appearing HLA-restricted. Later analysis placed DRB1 highest and HLA-C lowest in TCR association rates, which differed by HLA locus.

V lost 4 bases and J 4 bases, leaving 13 bases between the germline ends. CDR1 and CDR2 from the germline V gene are SGHVS and FNYEAQ. The CDR3 has 15 residues. The sequence derives from a human donor in good health. The sequencing input was PBMCs. This chain uses TRBV7-6 with TRBJ2-2, with D possibly being TRBD2 (5 bases). CDR3 coding DNA: TGTGCCAGCAGCTCGACGGTCGCGGGCACCGGGGAGCTGTTTTTT. Its translation is CASSSTVAGTGELFF.